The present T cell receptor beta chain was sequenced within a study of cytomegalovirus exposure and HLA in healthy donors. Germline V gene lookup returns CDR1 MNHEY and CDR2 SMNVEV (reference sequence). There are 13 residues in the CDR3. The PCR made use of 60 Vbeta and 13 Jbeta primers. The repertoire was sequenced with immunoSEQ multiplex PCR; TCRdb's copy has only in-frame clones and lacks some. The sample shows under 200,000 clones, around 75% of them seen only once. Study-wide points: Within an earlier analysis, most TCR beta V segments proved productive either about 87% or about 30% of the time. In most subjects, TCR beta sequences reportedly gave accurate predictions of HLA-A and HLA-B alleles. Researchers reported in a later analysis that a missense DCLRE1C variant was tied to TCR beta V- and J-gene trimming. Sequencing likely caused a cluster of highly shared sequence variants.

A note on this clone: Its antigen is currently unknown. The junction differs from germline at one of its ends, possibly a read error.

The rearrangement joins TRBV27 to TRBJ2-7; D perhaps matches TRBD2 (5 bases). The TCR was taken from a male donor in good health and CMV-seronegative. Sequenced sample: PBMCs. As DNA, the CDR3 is TGTGCCGGCAGGCCGGGAACCTCCTACGAGCAGTACTTC. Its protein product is CAGRPGTSYEQYF.